One sample yielded the 23 T cell receptor beta chains listed below, sequenced in a study of T cell repertoires in cytomegalovirus infection. TCRdb reprocessed the reads via MiXCR and lists one record per CDR3 protein. The sample shows around 740,000 distinct CDR3 sequences, less than 40% of them seen only once. The sequenced sample consisted of PBMCs. The source is a human donor in good health (CMV status not recorded). Some clones in this sample may be carry-over from other donors' samples.

CDR3 region: CASRHWGNTEAFF. CDR3 bases: TGTGCCAGCAGGCATTGGGGGAACACTGAAGCTTTCTTT. The rearrangement uses TRBV7-9 and TRBJ1-1; D gene uncertain. The V end was cut by 6 bases, the J end by 1 base, with 9 bases between. CDR1 SEHNR and CDR2 FQNEAQ come from the germline V gene (reference sequence). The CDR3 is made up of 13 amino acids.

The chain has TRBV10-3 and TRBJ2-4; 7 nucleotides match TRBD2. The germline CDR1 and CDR2 sequences are ENHRY and SYGVKD. CDR3 length: 15 residues. J was trimmed by 5 bases and V by 6 bases; bases with no gene match: 10. The CDR3 nucleotides are TGTGCCATCAGCGCCACCGGGACTACGCAAAACATTCAGTACTTC. Its protein is CAISATGTTQNIQYF.

The V and J genes are TRBV19 and TRBJ2-1; 7 positions match TRBD1. Germline CDR1 reads LNHDA; CDR2 reads SQIVND (reference sequence). This CDR3 is 14 amino acids long. Germline trimming cut 6 bases from V and 5 bases from J; bases unmatched to any gene: 7. The DNA for the CDR3 is TGTGCCAGTAGGCCGCAGGGGGTTAACAATGAGCAGTTCTTC. Translated: CASRPQGVNNEQFF. The full variable domain, completed using reference TRBV19 and TRBJ2-1, is DGGITQSPKYLFRKEGQNVTLSCEQNLNHDAMYWYRQDPGQGLRLIYYSQIVNDFQKGDIAEGYSVSREKKESFPLTVTSAQKNPTAFYLCASRPQGVNNEQFFGPGTRLTVL.

This clonotype was detected only a few times. This chain uses TRBV20-1 with TRBJ2-1; D is unresolved. Germline assignment: CDR1 DFQATT and CDR2 SNEGSKA (reference sequence). The CDR3 loop spans 15 amino acids. V was shortened by 1 base and J by 6 bases, with 16 bases between the two germline ends. The CDR3 bases are TGCAGTGCTAGAGCAGCCGTGAGAATCCTCAATGAGCAGTTCTTC. It encodes CSARAAVRILNEQFF.

V gene TRBV12-5 combines with J gene TRBJ1-1, with a tentative D call TRBD1 (5 bases). V lost 3 bases and J lost 3, with 11 bases in between. Germline lookup yields CDR1 LGHNT and CDR2 FRNRAP. CDR3 length: 14 residues. The CDR3 sequence is CASGFRAGDTEAFF. CDR3 in DNA: TGTGCTAGTGGTTTCAGGGCGGGGGACACTGAAGCTTTCTTT.

In its sample, this clonotype was seen a few times. V is TRBV7-2 and J is TRBJ1-1; D uncertain. This CDR3 spans 13 amino acids. Germline CDR1 is SGHTA and CDR2 is FQGNSA. Trimming took off 5 bases at V and 3 bases at J, with 10 bases between the two ends. CDR3 sequence (DNA): TGTGCCAGCAGCCAGCAGAGATACACTGAAGCTTTCTTT. Amino acid sequence: CASSQQRYTEAFF.

This clonotype was recorded a few times. CDR3 nucleotide sequence: TGCAGTGCTAGAAAAAGGACTAGCGGGGGGATAAGCTCCTACAATGAGCAGTTCTTC. Its translation is CSARKRTSGGISSYNEQFF. The chain employs TRBV20-1 and TRBJ2-1, with 14 positions matching TRBD2. Per germline, CDR1 DFQATT and CDR2 SNEGSKA (reference sequence). The CDR3 is 19 residues long. V lost 2 bases, J lost 0 bases, and 9 bases stayed unmatched.

A remark on this clonotype: A read error is possible here, since a much larger clone lies one base away. The chain has TRBV6-1 and TRBJ1-5; D perhaps matches TRBD1 (6 bases). The germline gives CDR1 MNHNS, CDR2 SASEGT. CDR3 length: 13 residues. CDR3 nucleotide sequence: TGTGCCAGCTCGGACAGACAAAATCATCCCCAGCATTTT. This encodes CASSDRQNHPQHF.

The rearrangement joins TRBV19 to TRBJ2-3, with TRBD2 as a possible D gene (5 bases). V lost 3 bases to trimming and J lost 3 bases, with 16 bases between them. The CDR3 runs to 16 residues. CDR1 and CDR2 (germline): LNHDA, SQIVND (reference sequence). For the CDR3, the DNA is TGTGCCAGTAGTATTTTTTTCCTAGCCGGAACAGATACGCAGTATTTT. Translated: CASSIFFLAGTDTQYF.

This clonotype appeared many times. The CDR3: CASSLALSYEQYF. CDR3 bases: TGTGCCAGCAGCTTAGCCCTCTCCTACGAGCAGTACTTC. The genes are TRBV7-8 and TRBJ2-7; D remains ambiguous. The V gene lost 0 bases and the J gene lost 0 bases, with 3 bases spanning the gap. CDR1 and CDR2 from the germline V gene are SGHVS and FQNEAQ. The CDR3 consists of 13 residues.

This clonotype was seen only a few times. The chain uses TRBV12-3 or TRBV12-4 and TRBJ2-3; no clear D. The CDR3 runs 14 residues. Trimming shortened V by 3 bases and J by 2 bases, and 9 bases separated the two germline ends. The CDR3 region has the DNA TGTGCCAGCAGTTTGGTCGTGATCACAGATACGCAGTATTTT. The encoded protein is CASSLVVITDTQYF.

This clonotype turned up a few times. V gene TRBV20-1 combines with J gene TRBJ1-1; TRBD1 agrees at 10 bases. CDR1 is DFQATT and CDR2 is SNEGSKA in the germline V gene (reference sequence). Germline trimming cut 5 bases from V and 0 bases from J; bases unmatched to any gene: 6. There are 15 residues in the CDR3. In nucleotides, the CDR3 is TGCAGTGCTCCGGACAGGGGGTCGGTGAACACTGAAGCTTTCTTT. This translates into CSAPDRGSVNTEAFF.

This chain uses TRBV12-3 or TRBV12-4 with TRBJ1-1; D unresolved. V was shortened by 3 bases and J by 9 bases, with 14 bases between the two germline ends. The CDR3 runs to 13 residues. The CDR3 sequence is CASSFSARNKAFF. The CDR3 region has the DNA TGTGCCAGCAGTTTTTCGGCGAGAAATAAAGCTTTCTTT.

This sequence joins TRBV27 and TRBJ1-2; weak D call: TRBD1 (6 bases). Trimming shortened V by 8 bases and J by 7 bases, and 26 bases separated the two germline ends. The CDR3 extends over 16 amino acids. CDR1 and CDR2 (germline): MNHEY, SMNVEV (reference sequence). The CDR3 DNA reads as TGTGCCAGCGGCTCAACTCTTGGGGGGGCGGGTTTTGGCTACACCTTC. Translated, it gives CASGSTLGGAGFGYTF.

The chain has TRBV20-1 and TRBJ2-5, with 12 bases identical to TRBD1. The CDR3 sequence is 19 residues long. V lost 0 bases, J lost 5 bases, and 16 bases stayed unmatched. Germline V gene data show CDR1 as DFQATT and CDR2 as SNEGSKA (reference sequence). CDR3 nucleotides: TGCAGTGCTAGAGATTTAGTTGGTGGGACAGGGGGCAGAAGGGAGACCCAGTACTTC. Its translation is CSARDLVGGTGGRRETQYF.

Note on this clonotype: Since no conserved phenylalanine or tryptophan closes the CDR3, a read error is the likely cause. The rearrangement uses TRBV4-2 and TRBJ2-7; TRBD2 might be the D (6 bases). Germline V CDR1 and CDR2: LGHNA, YNFKEQ. V was shortened by 4 bases and J by 2 bases, with 18 bases between the two germline ends. This CDR3 has 16 residues. In nucleotides, the CDR3 is TGTGCCAGCAGCCCCGGCTGGAGGGCGTCTACCTACGAGCAGTACTTA. Translation: CASSPGWRASTYEQYL.

The CDR3: CATKGHGGGDQPQHF. CDR3 nucleotide sequence: TGTGCCACCAAAGGGCACGGGGGAGGTGATCAGCCCCAGCATTTT. J is TRBJ1-5 and V is TRBV10-3, with a weak D call TRBD1 (5 bases). The CDR3 runs to 15 residues. The V gene's germline CDR1 is ENHRY and CDR2 SYGVKD. The ends were cut back, 10 bases at V and 5 bases at J, with 21 bases in the middle.

The chain joins TRBV6-1 to TRBJ2-7; 7 bases align to TRBD1. The CDR3 sequence is 13 residues long. CDR1 and CDR2 from the germline V gene are MNHNS and SASEGT. V was pared by 7 bases and J by 5 bases, with 8 bases of the junction left unmatched. CDR3 sequence (DNA): TGTGCCAGCACCGGACAGGACTGGGACGAGCAGTACTTC. Its protein is CASTGQDWDEQYF.

The V gene is TRBV11-2, the J gene TRBJ2-7; the D gene is possibly TRBD1 (6 bases). V was shortened by 5 bases and J by 4 bases, with 18 bases between the two germline ends. CDR1 and CDR2 (germline): SGHAT, FQNNGV. The CDR3 loop spans 15 amino acids. In DNA form, the CDR3 reads TGTGCCAGCAGCCCGAAGACAGGCGCCTCGTACGAGCAGTACTTC. It specifies CASSPKTGASYEQYF.

V and J are TRBV12-3 or TRBV12-4 and TRBJ1-1; 8 bases align to TRBD1. The CDR3 is 13 amino acids. V dropped 8 bases and J dropped 3; count of bases not matched to a gene: 5. The CDR3 spells CASGQGTHTEAFF. The CDR3 DNA follows: TGTGCCAGCGGACAGGGTACCCACACTGAAGCTTTCTTT.

This clonotype has a handful of counts. This chain joins TRBV6-2 or TRBV6-3 and TRBJ1-5, with 7 bases matching TRBD1. The CDR3 has 18 residues. Germline values: CDR1 MNHEY, CDR2 SVGEGT. Trimming took 0 bases from V and 0 from J; bases not matched to a gene: 8. CDR3 protein: CASSYSGRGQISNQPQHF. The DNA of the CDR3 is TGTGCCAGCAGTTACTCCGGGAGGGGGCAAATTAGCAATCAGCCCCAGCATTTT.

This chain's CDR3 is CASSFENNEQFF. The DNA of the CDR3 is TGTGCCAGCAGCTTCGAAAACAATGAGCAGTTCTTC. The chain links TRBV28 to TRBJ2-1; D is uncertain. V gave up 6 bases and J gave up 5 bases, with 8 bases separating them. Germline-derived CDR1 and CDR2 are MDHEN and SYDVKM. The CDR3 totals 12 residues.

About this clonotype itself: The junction departs from germline at one end; a sequencing error may be responsible. This chain connects TRBV7-3 to TRBJ1-1, with D unresolved. This CDR3 has 13 amino acids. Germline V gives CDR1 SGHTA, CDR2 FQGTGA. CDR3 residues: CASSNGMNTEALF. Here the CDR3 DNA reads TGTGCCAGCAGTAACGGTATGAACACTGAAGCTTTATTT.